The rows below give T cell receptor beta chains drawn from one sample of a study of shared clonotypes between healthy human individuals. Repertoires were generated with immunoSEQ multiplex PCR, while TCRdb's copy carries only in-frame clones and drops some. The sample has 2 million to 2.5 million clones, 85% to 95% seen once; the top ten hold about 0.41%. Sequencing was done on a sample of naive CD4+ T cells from PBMCs. These receptors were taken from a man between 18 and 29 years old in good health. Some clones in this sample may be carry-over from other donors' samples. CDR3s include the opening cysteine and the closing phenylalanine or tryptophan. Fields, in order: V gene, J gene, D gene, clone size, CDR3 DNA, CDR3 protein. The D gene is left open where the match is weak. Some rows have no size entry. The others give once, few or many, or a class for an expanded clone.

v_gene: TRBV9
j_gene: TRBJ2-6
d_gene: NA
abundance: NA
CDR3nt: TGTGCCAGCAGCGTAGGGGGAAGTGCTGGGGCCAACGTCCTGACTTTC
CDR3aa: CASSVGGSAGANVLTF

v_gene: TRBV7-3
j_gene: TRBJ2-1
d_gene: TRBD2
abundance: NA
CDR3nt: TGTGCCAGCAGCTCCTCCGGGACTAGCGGCGCGTACAATGAGCAGTTCTTC
CDR3aa: CASSSSGTSGAYNEQFF

v_gene: TRBV27
j_gene: TRBJ1-1
d_gene: NA
abundance: NA
CDR3nt: TGTGCCAGCAGTTTCTTGGGTGAAAACACTGAAGCTTTCTTT
CDR3aa: CASSFLGENTEAFF

v_gene: TRBV27
j_gene: TRBJ2-7
d_gene: NA
abundance: once
CDR3nt: TGTGCCAGCAGTGAACCGGGCCGTGCCTACGAGCAGTACTTC
CDR3aa: CASSEPGRAYEQYF

v_gene: TRBV6-7
j_gene: TRBJ1-5
d_gene: NA
abundance: NA
CDR3nt: TGTGCCAGCAGTCCAGGGGAATCGACACGGCAAAATCAGCCCCAGCATTTT
CDR3aa: CASSPGESTRQNQPQHF

v_gene: TRBV28
j_gene: TRBJ2-3
d_gene: NA
abundance: NA
CDR3nt: TGTGCCAGCAGTCCGATCGGAAGGGGGAGTGGGACAGATACGCAGTATTTT
CDR3aa: CASSPIGRGSGTDTQYF

v_gene: TRBV5-6
j_gene: TRBJ2-1
d_gene: TRBD2
abundance: NA
CDR3nt: TGTGCCAGCAGCTCAGTAAATAGCGGGCCAAAGGGCAATGAGCAGTTCTTC
CDR3aa: CASSSVNSGPKGNEQFF

v_gene: TRBV30
j_gene: TRBJ2-3
d_gene: NA
abundance: once
CDR3nt: TGTGCCTGGAGCGAACAGAGGTCGCAGTATTTT
CDR3aa: CAWSEQRSQYF

v_gene: TRBV4-3
j_gene: TRBJ1-2
d_gene: TRBD1
abundance: once
CDR3nt: TGCGCCAGCAGCCAGAGGACCTGGACAGGGGGCGAGGGGGGCTACACCTTC
CDR3aa: CASSQRTWTGGEGGYTF

v_gene: TRBV5-1
j_gene: TRBJ2-2
d_gene: NA
abundance: NA
CDR3nt: TGCGCCAGCAGCCAAGTCGTACCTACGAACACCGGGGAGCTGTTTTTT
CDR3aa: CASSQVVPTNTGELFF

v_gene: TRBV30
j_gene: TRBJ1-3
d_gene: NA
abundance: NA
CDR3nt: TGTGCCTGCACACCCGCCGCTGGAAACACCATATATTTT
CDR3aa: CACTPAAGNTIYF

v_gene: TRBV28
j_gene: TRBJ1-4
d_gene: NA
abundance: NA
CDR3nt: TGTGCCAGCAGCTCAACGGGGCGGAACGGATTTACAAAACTGTTTTTT
CDR3aa: CASSSTGRNGFTKLFF

v_gene: TRBV4-1
j_gene: TRBJ1-5
d_gene: NA
abundance: NA
CDR3nt: TGCGCCAGCAGCCAAGCCGGGAATAGCAATCAGCCCCAGCATTTT
CDR3aa: CASSQAGNSNQPQHF

v_gene: TRBV7-9
j_gene: TRBJ1-4
d_gene: NA
abundance: NA
CDR3nt: TGTGCCAGCAACGCCTTGACCAATGAAAAACTGTTTTTT
CDR3aa: CASNALTNEKLFF

v_gene: TRBV10-2
j_gene: TRBJ2-5
d_gene: NA
abundance: NA
CDR3nt: TGCGCCAGCAGTGAGCCTCCCAGCCAGGGAGAAGAGACCCAGTACTTC
CDR3aa: CASSEPPSQGEETQYF

v_gene: TRBV19
j_gene: TRBJ1-1
d_gene: TRBD1
abundance: NA
CDR3nt: TGTGCCAGTAGAAAGGGGCAGGGGGGCACTGAAGCTTTCTTT
CDR3aa: CASRKGQGGTEAFF

v_gene: TRBV5-1
j_gene: TRBJ2-2
d_gene: NA
abundance: NA
CDR3nt: TGCGCCAGCAGCTTGCCCGGGAGCGGTGGCACCGGGGAGCTGTTTTTT
CDR3aa: CASSLPGSGGTGELFF

v_gene: TRBV5-6
j_gene: TRBJ1-1
d_gene: NA
abundance: NA
CDR3nt: TGTGCCAGCAGCATGCGCACTGAAGCTTTCTTT
CDR3aa: CASSMRTEAFF

v_gene: TRBV5-1
j_gene: TRBJ2-5
d_gene: TRBD2
abundance: NA
CDR3nt: TGCGCCAGCAGCTTGGGGCTAGCGGGAGTAGCATGGCAAGAGACCCAGTACTTC
CDR3aa: CASSLGLAGVAWQETQYF

v_gene: TRBV9
j_gene: TRBJ2-7
d_gene: TRBD2
abundance: NA
CDR3nt: TGTGCCAGTGGATCTGGACTAGCGGGAGGGCCATCGTACTACGAGCAGTACTTC
CDR3aa: CASGSGLAGGPSYYEQYF

v_gene: TRBV4-2
j_gene: TRBJ2-1
d_gene: NA
abundance: NA
CDR3nt: TGTGCCAGCAGCACACGGGACTTCTACAATGAGCAGTTCTTC
CDR3aa: CASSTRDFYNEQFF

v_gene: TRBV28
j_gene: TRBJ2-7
d_gene: NA
abundance: NA
CDR3nt: TGTGCCAGCACTTTAGGGGGGCGGAGGCAGTACTTC
CDR3aa: CASTLGGRRQYF

v_gene: TRBV15
j_gene: TRBJ1-4
d_gene: NA
abundance: NA
CDR3nt: TGTGCCACCGGAAGAGGGCCTAATGAAAAACTGTTTTTT
CDR3aa: CATGRGPNEKLFF

v_gene: TRBV19
j_gene: TRBJ2-7
d_gene: TRBD1
abundance: NA
CDR3nt: TGTGCCAGTAGTTTCTCCGGGACAGGGAGACTCCACGAGCAGTACTTC
CDR3aa: CASSFSGTGRLHEQYF

v_gene: TRBV29-1
j_gene: TRBJ2-2
d_gene: NA
abundance: NA
CDR3nt: TGCAGCGTTGATTCCCCAGGGAACACCGGGGAGCTATTTTTT
CDR3aa: CSVDSPGNTGELFF

v_gene: TRBV4-1
j_gene: TRBJ2-7
d_gene: NA
abundance: NA
CDR3nt: TGCGCCAGCAGCCAAGAGCAGACAGTCCCCTCCGAGCAGTACTTC
CDR3aa: CASSQEQTVPSEQYF

v_gene: TRBV28
j_gene: TRBJ2-7
d_gene: NA
abundance: NA
CDR3nt: TGTGCCAGCAGCCTTGACGGAGACAGCAAGCAGTACTTC
CDR3aa: CASSLDGDSKQYF

v_gene: TRBV4-2
j_gene: TRBJ2-1
d_gene: TRBD2
abundance: once
CDR3nt: TGTGCCAGCAGCCCAACTAGCGGGGGGTTTTTCGGTGAGCAGTTCTTC
CDR3aa: CASSPTSGGFFGEQFF

v_gene: TRBV4-1
j_gene: TRBJ1-1
d_gene: TRBD1
abundance: NA
CDR3nt: TGCGCCAGCAGCCAGGGACAGGGGGCTCAGGACACTGAAGCTTTCTTT
CDR3aa: CASSQGQGAQDTEAFF

v_gene: TRBV30
j_gene: TRBJ2-1
d_gene: TRBD2
abundance: once
CDR3nt: TGTGCCTGGAGTCCTCCTCGAGGACTAGCGCCTGGTGAGCAGTTCTTC
CDR3aa: CAWSPPRGLAPGEQFF

v_gene: TRBV28
j_gene: TRBJ2-7
d_gene: NA
abundance: NA
CDR3nt: TGTGCCAGCTCTCGTTTTCGGGCAGGGAGCTCCTACGAGCAGTACTTC
CDR3aa: CASSRFRAGSSYEQYF

v_gene: TRBV6-5
j_gene: TRBJ1-1
d_gene: NA
abundance: NA
CDR3nt: TGTGCCAGCAGAGAAAACACTGAAGCTTTCTTT
CDR3aa: CASRENTEAFF